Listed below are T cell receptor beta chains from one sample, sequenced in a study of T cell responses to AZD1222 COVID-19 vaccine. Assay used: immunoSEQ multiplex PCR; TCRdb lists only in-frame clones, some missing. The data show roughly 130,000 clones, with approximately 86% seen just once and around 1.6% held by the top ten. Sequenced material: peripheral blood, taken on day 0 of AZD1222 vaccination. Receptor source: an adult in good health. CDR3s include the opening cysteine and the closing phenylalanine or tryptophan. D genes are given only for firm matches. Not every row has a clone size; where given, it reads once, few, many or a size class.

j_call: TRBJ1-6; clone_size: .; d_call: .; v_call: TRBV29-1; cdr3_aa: CSVGTGDSPLHF; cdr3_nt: TGCAGCGTTGGAACGGGTGATTCACCCCTCCACTTT
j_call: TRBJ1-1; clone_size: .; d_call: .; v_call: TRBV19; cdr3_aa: CASSGTGRGTEAFF; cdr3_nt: TGTGCCAGTAGTGGGACGGGCCGGGGGACTGAAGCTTTCTTT
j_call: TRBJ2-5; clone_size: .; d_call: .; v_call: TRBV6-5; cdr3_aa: CASRPRLVAETQYF; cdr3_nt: TGTGCCAGCAGGCCTCGACTAGTAGCAGAGACCCAGTACTTC
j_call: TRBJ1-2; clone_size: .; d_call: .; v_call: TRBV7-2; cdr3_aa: CASTIGTGLGYGYTF; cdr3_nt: TGTGCCAGCACCATCGGGACGGGGTTGGGATATGGCTACACCTTC
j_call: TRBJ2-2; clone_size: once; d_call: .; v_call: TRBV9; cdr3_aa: CASSVEGHPKNTGELFF; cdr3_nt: TGTGCCAGCAGCGTAGAGGGTCACCCAAAGAACACCGGGGAGCTGTTTTTT
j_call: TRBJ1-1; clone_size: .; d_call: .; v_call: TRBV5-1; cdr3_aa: CASSLASQNTEAFF; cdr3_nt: TGCGCCAGCAGCTTGGCCTCTCAAAACACTGAAGCTTTCTTT
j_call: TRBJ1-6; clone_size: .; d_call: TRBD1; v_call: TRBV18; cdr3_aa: CASSPDRANSPLHF; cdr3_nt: TGTGCCAGCTCACCGGACAGGGCTAATTCACCCCTCCACTTT
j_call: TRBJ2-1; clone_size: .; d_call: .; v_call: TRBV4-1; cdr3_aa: CASSQDGGGRGNEQFF; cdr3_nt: TGCGCCAGCAGCCAAGATGGGGGGGGGCGAGGCAATGAGCAGTTCTTC
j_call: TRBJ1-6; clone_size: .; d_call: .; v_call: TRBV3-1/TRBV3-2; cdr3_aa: CASSQDRYSPLHF; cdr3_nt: TGTGCCAGCAGCCAAGATAGGTATTCACCCCTCCACTTT
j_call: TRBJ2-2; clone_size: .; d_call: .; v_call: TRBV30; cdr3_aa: CASLGLGSTGELFF; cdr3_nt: TGTGCCTCCCTCGGACTGGGGTCCACCGGGGAGCTGTTTTTT
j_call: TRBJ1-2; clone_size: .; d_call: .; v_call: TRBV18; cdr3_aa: CASSPERDYGYTF; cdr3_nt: TGTGCCAGCTCCCCGGAGAGGGACTATGGCTACACCTTC
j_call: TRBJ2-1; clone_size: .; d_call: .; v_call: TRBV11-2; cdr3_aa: CASKRRGHNEQFF; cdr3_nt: TGTGCCAGCAAAAGGCGGGGACACAATGAGCAGTTCTTC
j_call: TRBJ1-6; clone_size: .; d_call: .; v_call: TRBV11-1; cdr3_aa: CASSPHGGSPLHF; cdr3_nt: TGTGCCAGCAGCCCCCATGGGGGCTCACCCCTCCACTTT
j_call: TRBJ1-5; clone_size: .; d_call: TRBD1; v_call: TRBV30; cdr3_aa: CALDRGGNQPQHF; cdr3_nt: TGTGCCTTAGACAGGGGCGGCAATCAGCCCCAGCATTTT
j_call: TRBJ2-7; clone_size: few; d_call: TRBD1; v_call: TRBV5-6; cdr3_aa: CASSLTGTGLYEQYF; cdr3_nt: TGTGCCAGCAGCCTCACCGGGACAGGGCTCTACGAGCAGTACTTC
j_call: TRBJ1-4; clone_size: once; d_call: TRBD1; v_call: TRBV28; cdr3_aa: CASTPTGGGNEKLFF; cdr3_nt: TGTGCCAGCACCCCCACAGGGGGAGGTAATGAAAAACTGTTTTTT
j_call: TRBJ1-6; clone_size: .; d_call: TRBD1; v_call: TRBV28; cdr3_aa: CASNKPGQGNSPLHF; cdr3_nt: TGTGCCAGCAATAAACCGGGACAGGGAAATTCACCCCTCCACTTT
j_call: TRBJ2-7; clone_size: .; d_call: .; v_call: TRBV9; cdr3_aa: CASSVEGYSYEQYF; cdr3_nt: TGTGCCAGCAGCGTAGAGGGATATTCCTACGAGCAGTACTTC
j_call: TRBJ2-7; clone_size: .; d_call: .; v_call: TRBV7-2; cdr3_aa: CASSLLGVGEQYF; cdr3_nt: TGTGCCAGCAGCTTATTGGGCGTCGGCGAGCAGTACTTC
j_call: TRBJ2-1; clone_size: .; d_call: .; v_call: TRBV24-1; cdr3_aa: CATSDGGHEQFF; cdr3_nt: TGTGCCACCAGTGATGGGGGGCATGAGCAGTTCTTC
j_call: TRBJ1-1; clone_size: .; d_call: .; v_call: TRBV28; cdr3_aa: CASSLASDSEAFF; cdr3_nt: TGTGCCAGCAGTTTAGCCTCAGACTCTGAAGCTTTCTTT
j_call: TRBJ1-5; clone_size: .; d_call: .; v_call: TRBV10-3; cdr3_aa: CAISAPGVNQPQHF; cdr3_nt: TGTGCCATCAGTGCCCCCGGAGTCAATCAGCCCCAGCATTTT
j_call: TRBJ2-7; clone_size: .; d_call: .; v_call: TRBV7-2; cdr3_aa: CASSLTWSSVAYEQYF; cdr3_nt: TGTGCCAGCAGCTTAACTTGGTCTAGCGTCGCCTACGAGCAGTACTTC
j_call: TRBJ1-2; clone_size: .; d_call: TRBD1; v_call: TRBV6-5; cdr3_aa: CASNPGTGDYYGYTF; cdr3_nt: TGTGCCAGCAACCCCGGGACAGGGGATTACTATGGCTACACCTTC
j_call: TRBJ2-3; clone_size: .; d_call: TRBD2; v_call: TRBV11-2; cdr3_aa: CASSSPLAGGTDTQYF; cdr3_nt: TGTGCCAGCAGCTCGCCACTAGCGGGGGGCACAGATACGCAGTATTTT
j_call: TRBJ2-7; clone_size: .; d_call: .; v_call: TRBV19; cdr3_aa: CASRDPGQSYEQYF; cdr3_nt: TGTGCCAGTAGGGACCCGGGACAATCCTACGAGCAGTACTTC
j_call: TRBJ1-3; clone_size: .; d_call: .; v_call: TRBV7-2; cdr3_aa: CASSRDRLYSGNTIYF; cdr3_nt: TGTGCCAGCAGCAGAGACAGACTATACTCTGGAAACACCATATATTTT
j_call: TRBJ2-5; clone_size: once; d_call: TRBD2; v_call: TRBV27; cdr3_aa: CASSLYPPGLAEPRQETQYF; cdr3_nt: TGTGCCAGCAGTTTATATCCTCCGGGACTAGCGGAGCCCCGCCAAGAGACCCAGTACTTC
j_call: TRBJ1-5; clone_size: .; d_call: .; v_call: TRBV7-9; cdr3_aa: CASSSGPGQPQHF; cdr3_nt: TGTGCCAGCAGCTCCGGCCCCGGGCAGCCCCAGCATTTT
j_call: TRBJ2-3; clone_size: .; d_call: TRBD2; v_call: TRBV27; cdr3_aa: CASRRLAGGPLTDTQYF; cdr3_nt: TGTGCCAGCAGGAGACTAGCGGGGGGCCCCCTGACAGATACGCAGTATTTT
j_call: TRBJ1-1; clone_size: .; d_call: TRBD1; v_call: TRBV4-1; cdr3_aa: CASRPTQGRNTEAFF; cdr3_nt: TGCGCCAGCAGACCGACACAGGGGAGAAACACTGAAGCTTTCTTT
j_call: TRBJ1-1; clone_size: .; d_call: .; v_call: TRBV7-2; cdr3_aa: CASSLVAGTLTEAFF; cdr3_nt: TGTGCCAGCAGCTTAGTAGCAGGGACCCTCACTGAAGCTTTCTTT
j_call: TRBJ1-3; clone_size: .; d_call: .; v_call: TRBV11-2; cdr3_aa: CASSLGAQGWSSGNTIYF; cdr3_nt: TGTGCCAGCAGCTTAGGAGCCCAGGGATGGAGCTCTGGAAACACCATATATTTT
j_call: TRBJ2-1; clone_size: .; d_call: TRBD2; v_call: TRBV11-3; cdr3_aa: CASSLGPAGGDYNEQFF; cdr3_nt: TGTGCCAGCAGCTTAGGCCCCGCGGGGGGGGACTACAATGAGCAGTTCTTC
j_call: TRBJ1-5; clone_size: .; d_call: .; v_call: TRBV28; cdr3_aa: CASSLYEGQHF; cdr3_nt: TGTGCCAGCAGTTTATACGAGGGCCAGCATTTT
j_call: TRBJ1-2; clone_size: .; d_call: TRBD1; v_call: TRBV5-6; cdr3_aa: CASSGRRGNYGYTF; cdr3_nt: TGTGCCAGCAGCGGACGCAGGGGGAACTATGGCTACACCTTC
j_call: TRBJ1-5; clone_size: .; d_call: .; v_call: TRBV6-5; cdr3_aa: CASSYGRGDQPQHF; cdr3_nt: TGTGCCAGCAGTTACGGCCGGGGCGATCAGCCCCAGCATTTT
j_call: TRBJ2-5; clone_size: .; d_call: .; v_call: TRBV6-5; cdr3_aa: CASSDRSRGETQYF; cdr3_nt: TGTGCCAGCAGCGACCGATCCCGGGGGGAGACCCAGTACTTC
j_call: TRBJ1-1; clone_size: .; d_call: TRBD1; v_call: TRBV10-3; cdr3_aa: CAITPTGGETEAFF; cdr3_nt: TGTGCCATCACTCCGACAGGGGGCGAGACTGAAGCTTTCTTT
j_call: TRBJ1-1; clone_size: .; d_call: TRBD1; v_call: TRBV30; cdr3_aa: CAWEGQLNTEAFF; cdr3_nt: TGTGCCTGGGAGGGACAGTTGAACACTGAAGCTTTCTTT
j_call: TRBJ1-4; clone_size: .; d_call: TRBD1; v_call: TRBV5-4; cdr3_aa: CASSLGTGNEKLFF; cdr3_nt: TGTGCCAGCAGCTTGGGGACAGGGAATGAAAAACTGTTTTTT
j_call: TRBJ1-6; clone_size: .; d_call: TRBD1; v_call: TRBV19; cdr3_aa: CASSTRDRSSYNSPLHF; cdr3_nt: TGTGCCAGTAGTACGCGGGACAGGAGCTCCTATAATTCACCCCTCCACTTT
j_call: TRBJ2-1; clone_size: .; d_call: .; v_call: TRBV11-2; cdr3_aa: CASSPPGTYSYNEQFF; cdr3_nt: TGTGCCAGCAGCCCACCAGGGACTTACTCCTACAATGAGCAGTTCTTC
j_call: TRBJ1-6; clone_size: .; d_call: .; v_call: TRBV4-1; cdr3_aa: CASSRGGQLNSPLHF; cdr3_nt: TGCGCCAGCAGCCGAGGAGGACAGCTTAATTCACCCCTCCACTTT
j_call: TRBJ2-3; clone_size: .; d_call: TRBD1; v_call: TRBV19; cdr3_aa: CASSRGQAAASNWDTQYF; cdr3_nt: TGTGCCAGTAGTAGGGGACAGGCGGCCGCCAGTAATTGGGATACGCAGTATTTT
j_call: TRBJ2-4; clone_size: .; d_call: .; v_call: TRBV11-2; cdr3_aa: CASSLASSPRAKNIQYF; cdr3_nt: TGTGCCAGCAGCTTAGCGAGTAGCCCTCGAGCCAAAAACATTCAGTACTTC
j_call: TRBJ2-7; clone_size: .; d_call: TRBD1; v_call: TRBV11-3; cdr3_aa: CASSHRDRGYEQYF; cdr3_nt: TGTGCCAGCAGCCACCGGGACAGGGGCTACGAGCAGTACTTC
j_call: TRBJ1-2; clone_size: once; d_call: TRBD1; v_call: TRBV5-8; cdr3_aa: CASSLDRELPRGYTF; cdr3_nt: TGTGCCAGCAGCCTGGACAGGGAACTACCTAGGGGCTACACCTTC
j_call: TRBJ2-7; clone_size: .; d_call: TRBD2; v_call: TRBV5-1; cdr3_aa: CASSPAAGSGYEQYF; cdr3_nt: TGCGCCAGCAGCCCGGCAGCGGGGAGTGGGTACGAGCAGTACTTC
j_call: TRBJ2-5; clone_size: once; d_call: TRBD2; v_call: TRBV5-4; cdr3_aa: CASSLTGTSTAETQYF; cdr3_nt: TGTGCCAGCAGCTTAACCGGGACTAGTACGGCAGAGACCCAGTACTTC
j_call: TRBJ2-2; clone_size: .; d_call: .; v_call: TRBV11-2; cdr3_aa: CASSPPHSWSREVTGELFF; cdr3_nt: TGTGCCAGCAGCCCCCCCCACTCGTGGAGCAGGGAAGTCACCGGGGAGCTGTTTTTT
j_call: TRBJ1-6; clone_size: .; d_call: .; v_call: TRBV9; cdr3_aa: CASSEGGRAGSPLHF; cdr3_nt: TGTGCCAGCAGCGAGGGGGGCAGGGCTGGGTCACCCCTCCACTTT
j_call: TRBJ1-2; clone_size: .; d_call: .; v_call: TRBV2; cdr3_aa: CASRREDYGYTF; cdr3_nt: TGTGCCAGCAGGAGGGAGGACTATGGCTACACCTTC
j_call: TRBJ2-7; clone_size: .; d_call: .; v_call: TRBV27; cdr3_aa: CASSLSHPGFSYEQYF; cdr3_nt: TGTGCCAGCAGTTTATCCCATCCGGGTTTCTCCTACGAGCAGTACTTC
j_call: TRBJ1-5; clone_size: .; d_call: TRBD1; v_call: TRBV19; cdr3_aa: CASSGGLYSNQPQHF; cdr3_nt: TGTGCCAGTTCAGGGGGCTTATATAGCAATCAGCCCCAGCATTTT
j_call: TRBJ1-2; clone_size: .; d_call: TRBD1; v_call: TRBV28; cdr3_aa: CASSLTTGAGYTF; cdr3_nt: TGTGCCAGCAGTCTAACGACAGGGGCCGGCTACACCTTC
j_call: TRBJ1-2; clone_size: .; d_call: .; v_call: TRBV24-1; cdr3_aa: CATSDPRRAHYGYTF; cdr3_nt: TGTGCCACCAGTGACCCTCGTAGGGCCCACTATGGCTACACCTTC